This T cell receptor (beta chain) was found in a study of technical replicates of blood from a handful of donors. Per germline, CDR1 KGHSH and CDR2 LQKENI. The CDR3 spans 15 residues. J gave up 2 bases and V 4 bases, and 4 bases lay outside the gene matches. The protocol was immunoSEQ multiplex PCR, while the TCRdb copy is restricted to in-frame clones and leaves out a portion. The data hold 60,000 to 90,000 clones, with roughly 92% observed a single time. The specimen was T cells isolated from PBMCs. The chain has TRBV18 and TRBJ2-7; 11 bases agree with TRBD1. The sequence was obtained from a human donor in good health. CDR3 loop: CASSQPGQGAYEQYF. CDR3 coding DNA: TGTGCCAGCTCACAACCGGGACAGGGGGCCTACGAGCAGTACTTC. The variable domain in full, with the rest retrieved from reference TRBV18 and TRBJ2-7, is NAGVMQNPRHLVRRRGQEARLRCSPMKGHSHVYWYRQLPEEGLKFMVYLQKENIIDESGMPKERFSAEFPKEGPSILRIQQVVRGDSAAYFCASSQPGQGAYEQYFGPGTRLTVT.